This TCR beta chain comes out of a study of cytomegalovirus exposure and HLA in healthy donors. V trimming: 7 bases; J trimming: 6 bases; junction bases outside the gene matches: 12. The CDR3 totals 15 residues. The germline V gene has CDR1 SEHNR and CDR2 FQNEAQ (reference sequence). The PCR contained 60 Vbeta and 13 Jbeta primers. Some clones are missing from TCRdb's copy, which holds only in-frame ones; the method was immunoSEQ multiplex PCR. Of about 170,000 clones listed, 65% to 85% are singletons. Input material: PBMCs. The receptor comes from a young woman in good health and CMV-seronegative. The chain employs TRBV7-9 and TRBJ2-7; 10 bases agree with TRBD1. The CDR3 nucleotides read TGTGCCAGCACCGACGGGGGGACAGGGGAGTCCGAGCAGTACTTC. Protein product: CASTDGGTGESEQYF.